This is a list of T cell receptor beta chains from one sample in a study of cytotoxic CD8 clonotypes in ibrutinib-treated CLL. Sequenced by immunoSEQ multiplex PCR; TCRdb stores in-frame clones only, minus some. The sample lists some 140,000 clones, roughly 90% seen once, with about 10% in the top ten. The sample was PBMCs, taken after 12 months of ibrutinib treatment. The receptors were sampled from a human donor with chronic lymphocytic leukemia. CDR3s include the opening cysteine and the closing phenylalanine or tryptophan. The order of the fields is J gene, V gene, D gene, CDR3 DNA, CDR3 protein. A D gene is named only where the DNA matches it firmly.

>TRBJ2-7|TRBV7-3|TRBD2
TGTGCCAGCAGCTTAACAGCGGGAGCTGGTTACGAGCAGTACTTC
CASSLTAGAGYEQYF
>TRBJ2-4|TRBV28|TRBD1
TGTGCCAGCAGTGAAATTGACAGGGATGAAAACATTCAGTACTTC
CASSEIDRDENIQYF
>TRBJ1-3|TRBV2|.
TGTGCCAGCAGTGGGGTGACAGGCTCTGGAAACACCATATATTTT
CASSGVTGSGNTIYF
>TRBJ2-1|TRBV30|.
TGTGCCTGGAGTTACGGCGCAATCGGGCTGCTAGGAGATGAGCAGTTCTTC
CAWSYGAIGLLGDEQFF
>TRBJ2-1|TRBV18|.
TGTGCCAGCTGTCTGGGACTCGCCACCTACAATGAGCAGTTCTTC
CASCLGLATYNEQFF
>TRBJ1-5|TRBV19|.
TGTGCCAGTAGTATAAATCGCCAGGAGGATCAGCCCCAGCATTTT
CASSINRQEDQPQHF
>TRBJ1-4|TRBV10-3|.
TGTGCCATCAGTGAGTCGGATCAGGGGACCTTTAATGAAAAACTGTTTTTT
CAISESDQGTFNEKLFF
>TRBJ2-2|TRBV7-9|TRBD2
TGTGCCAGCAGCTTAACGGGAGGGTCGAACACCGGGGAGCTGTTTTTT
CASSLTGGSNTGELFF
>TRBJ2-1|TRBV2|TRBD1
TGTGCCAGCAGTACTACCGGGACAGGTAATGAGCAGTTCTTC
CASSTTGTGNEQFF
>TRBJ2-7|TRBV11-2|TRBD1
TGTGCCAGCAGCTTAGCTAGGACAGGGGGCCCCTACGAGCAGTACTTC
CASSLARTGGPYEQYF
>TRBJ2-1|TRBV28|TRBD2
TGTGCCAGCAGCCCCCCGGGACTGGGGGGGAATGAGCAGTTCTTC
CASSPPGLGGNEQFF
>TRBJ2-2|TRBV28|.
TGTGCCAGCAGTTTTCCAGGTGGACCCGTCCCCGGGGAGCTGTTTTTT
CASSFPGGPVPGELFF
>TRBJ2-7|TRBV7-2|TRBD1
TGTGCCAGCAGCTTTGGGACAGCCTCCTACGAGCAGTACTTC
CASSFGTASYEQYF
>TRBJ2-1|TRBV7-3|TRBD2
TGTGCCAGCAGCTTTCAAGCGGGGAATGAGCAGTTCTTC
CASSFQAGNEQFF
>TRBJ2-1|TRBV2|TRBD2
TGTGCCAGCCGACTAGCGGGAAACCACAATGAGCAGTTCTTC
CASRLAGNHNEQFF
>TRBJ2-2|TRBV9|.
TGTGCCAGCACCCCCAATACCCCGGGCGGGACCGGGGAGCTGTTTTTT
CASTPNTPGGTGELFF
>TRBJ1-2|TRBV13|TRBD1
TGTGCCAGCAGCGCCGGGACAGGGTATGGCTACACCTTC
CASSAGTGYGYTF
>TRBJ2-5|TRBV7-9|TRBD1
TGTGCCAGCAGCCTAGGTTCCCAGGGGGCTGGAGAGACCCAGTACTTC
CASSLGSQGAGETQYF
>TRBJ2-7|TRBV4-2|TRBD2
TGTGCCAGCGGGACTACGTACGAGCAGTACTTC
CASGTTYEQYF
>TRBJ1-1|TRBV10-1|.
TGCGCCAGCAGTGAGTCTAGGGATTACACTGAAGCTTTCTTT
CASSESRDYTEAFF
>TRBJ1-4|TRBV7-9|TRBD1
TGTGCCAGCAGCCCTCCGGGACAGGGGTATCGGAAACTGTTTTTT
CASSPPGQGYRKLFF
>TRBJ2-1|TRBV5-1|.
TGCGCCAGCAGCTTGGGTCCGGATCGTTTCAATGAGCAGTTCTTC
CASSLGPDRFNEQFF
>TRBJ2-1|TRBV10-1|TRBD2
TGCGCCAGCAGTGGTTCCAGCGGGAGACCCTACAATGAGCAGTTCTTC
CASSGSSGRPYNEQFF
>TRBJ2-1|TRBV7-8|TRBD2
TGTGCCAGCAGCTTAGTTTCGGGGACTAGCGGGAGAGGAAATGAGCAGTTCTTC
CASSLVSGTSGRGNEQFF
>TRBJ2-3|TRBV7-8|.
TGTGCCAGCAGCCCTGTTTCCCGCTTGGTCAAAGATACGCAGTATTTT
CASSPVSRLVKDTQYF
>TRBJ1-4|TRBV6-5|.
TGTGCCAGCAGCGACAGGAAAACTAATGAAAAACTGTTTTTT
CASSDRKTNEKLFF
>TRBJ1-2|TRBV5-1|.
TGCGCCAGCAGCCAGGACGGGAACTATGGCTACACCTTC
CASSQDGNYGYTF
>TRBJ2-5|TRBV7-2|TRBD2
TGTGCCAGCAGCTTAGCCCCTAGCGGGAGAGAGACCCAGTACTTC
CASSLAPSGRETQYF
>TRBJ2-7|TRBV5-4|TRBD1
TGTGCCAGCAGCTACAGGGGCCACTACGAGCAGTACTTC
CASSYRGHYEQYF
>TRBJ2-5|TRBV4-1|.
TGCGCCAGCAGCCAAGATTTTTCGGGGATCAGAGAGACCCAGTACTTC
CASSQDFSGIRETQYF
>TRBJ2-7|TRBV2|.
TGTGCCAGCAGTGCGGAGGGGGCCGGCGAGCAGTACTTC
CASSAEGAGEQYF
>TRBJ2-7|TRBV6-5|.
TGTGCCAGCAGTTACCAGGACAGATCCTACGAGCAGTACTTC
CASSYQDRSYEQYF
>TRBJ2-1|TRBV13|TRBD2
TGTGCCAGCAGCTCCAGACTAGCGGGAATCGATGAGCAGTTCTTC
CASSSRLAGIDEQFF
>TRBJ2-7|TRBV5-1|TRBD2
TGCGCCAGCAGCAGCGGGATCTCCTACGAGCAGTACTTC
CASSSGISYEQYF
>TRBJ2-2|TRBV11-2|.
TGTGCCAGCAGTTTTCTTGAGGGTCTGGGCGGGGAGCTGTTTTTT
CASSFLEGLGGELFF
>TRBJ2-3|TRBV7-9|.
TGTGCCAGCAGCTCCCATACGAGCACAGATACGCAGTATTTT
CASSSHTSTDTQYF
>TRBJ2-2|TRBV19|.
TGTGCCAGTAGTGTCTGGGGGCCGAACACCGGGGAGCTGTTTTTT
CASSVWGPNTGELFF
>TRBJ2-2|TRBV7-3|TRBD2
TGTGCCAGCAGCTCCAGGACTAGCGGGCCCACCGGGGAGCTGTTTTTT
CASSSRTSGPTGELFF
>TRBJ1-2|TRBV6-5|TRBD1
TGTGCCAGCAGTTACTCAGGGGGCGCCAACTATGGCTACACCTTC
CASSYSGGANYGYTF
>TRBJ1-2|TRBV28|.
TGTGCCAGCACGTTGGGGGGGTTTTATGGCTACACCTTC
CASTLGGFYGYTF
>TRBJ2-7|TRBV4-1|.
TGCGCCAGCAGCCAAGGCAGGTCGGACGAGCAGTACTTC
CASSQGRSDEQYF
>TRBJ2-2|TRBV6-5|TRBD2
TGTGCCAGCAAGCGGGGCAACACCGGGGAGCTGTTTTTT
CASKRGNTGELFF
>TRBJ2-2|TRBV7-9|.
TGTGCCAGCAGCCTGTGGGATCAAACCGGGGAGCTGTTTTTT
CASSLWDQTGELFF
>TRBJ2-7|TRBV23-1|.
TGCGCCAGCAGTCACTCCGACGGATACTTCACCTACGAGCAGTACTTC
CASSHSDGYFTYEQYF